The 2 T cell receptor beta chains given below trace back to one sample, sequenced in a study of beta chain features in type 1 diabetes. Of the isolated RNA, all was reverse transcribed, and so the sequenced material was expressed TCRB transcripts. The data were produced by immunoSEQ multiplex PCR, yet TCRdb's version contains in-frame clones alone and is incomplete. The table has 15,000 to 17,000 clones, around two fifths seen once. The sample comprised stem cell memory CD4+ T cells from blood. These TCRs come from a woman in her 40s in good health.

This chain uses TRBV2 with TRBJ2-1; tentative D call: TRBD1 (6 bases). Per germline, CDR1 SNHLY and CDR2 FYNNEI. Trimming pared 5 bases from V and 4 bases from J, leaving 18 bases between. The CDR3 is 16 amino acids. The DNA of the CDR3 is TGTGCCAGCAGTCAATCAGGAGTCAGGGGTTACAATGAGCAGTTCTTC. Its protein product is CASSQSGVRGYNEQFF.

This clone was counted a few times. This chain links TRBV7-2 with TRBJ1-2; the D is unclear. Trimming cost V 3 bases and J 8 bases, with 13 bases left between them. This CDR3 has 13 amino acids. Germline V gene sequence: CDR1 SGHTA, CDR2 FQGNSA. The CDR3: CASSFDGGGGYTF. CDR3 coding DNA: TGTGCCAGCAGCTTTGATGGCGGCGGGGGCTACACCTTC.